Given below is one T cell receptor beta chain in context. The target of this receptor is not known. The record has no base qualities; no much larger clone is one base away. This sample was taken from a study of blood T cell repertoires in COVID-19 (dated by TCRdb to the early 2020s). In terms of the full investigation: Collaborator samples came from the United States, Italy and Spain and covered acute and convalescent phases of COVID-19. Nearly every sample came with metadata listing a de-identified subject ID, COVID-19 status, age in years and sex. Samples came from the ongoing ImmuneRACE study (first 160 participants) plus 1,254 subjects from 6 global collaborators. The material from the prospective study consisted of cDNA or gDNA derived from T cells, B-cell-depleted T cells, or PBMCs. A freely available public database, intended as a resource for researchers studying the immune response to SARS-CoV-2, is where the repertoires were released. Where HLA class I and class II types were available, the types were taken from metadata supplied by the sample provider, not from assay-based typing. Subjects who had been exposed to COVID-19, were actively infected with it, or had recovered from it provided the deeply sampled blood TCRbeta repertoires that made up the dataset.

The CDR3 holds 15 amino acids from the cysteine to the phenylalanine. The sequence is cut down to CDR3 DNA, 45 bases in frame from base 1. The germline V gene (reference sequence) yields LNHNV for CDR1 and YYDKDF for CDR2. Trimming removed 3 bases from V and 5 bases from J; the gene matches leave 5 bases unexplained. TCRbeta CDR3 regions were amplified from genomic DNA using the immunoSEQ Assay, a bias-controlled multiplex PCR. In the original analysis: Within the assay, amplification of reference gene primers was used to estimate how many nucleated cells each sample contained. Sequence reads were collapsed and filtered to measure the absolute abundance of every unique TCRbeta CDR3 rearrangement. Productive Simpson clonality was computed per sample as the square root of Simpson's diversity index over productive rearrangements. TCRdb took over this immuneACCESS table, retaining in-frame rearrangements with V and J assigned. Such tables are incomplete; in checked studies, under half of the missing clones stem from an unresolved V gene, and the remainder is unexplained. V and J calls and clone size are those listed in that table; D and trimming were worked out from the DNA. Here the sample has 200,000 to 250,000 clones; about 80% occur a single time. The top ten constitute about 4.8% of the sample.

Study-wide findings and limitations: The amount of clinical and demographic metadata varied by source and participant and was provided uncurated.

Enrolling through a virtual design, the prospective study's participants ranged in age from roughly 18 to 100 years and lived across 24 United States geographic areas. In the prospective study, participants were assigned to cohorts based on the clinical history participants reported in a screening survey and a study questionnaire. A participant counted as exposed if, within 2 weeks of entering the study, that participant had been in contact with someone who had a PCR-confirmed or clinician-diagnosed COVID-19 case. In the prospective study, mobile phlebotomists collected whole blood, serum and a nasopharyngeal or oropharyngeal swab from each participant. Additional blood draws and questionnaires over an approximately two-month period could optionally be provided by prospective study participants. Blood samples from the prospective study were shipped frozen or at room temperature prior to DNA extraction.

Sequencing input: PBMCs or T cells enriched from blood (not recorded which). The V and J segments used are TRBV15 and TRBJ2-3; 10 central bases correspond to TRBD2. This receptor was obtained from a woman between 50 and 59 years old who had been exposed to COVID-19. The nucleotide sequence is TGTGCCACCAGCAGCGAGCGGGGGGGCCTAGATACGCAGTATTTT. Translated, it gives CATSSERGGLDTQYF.